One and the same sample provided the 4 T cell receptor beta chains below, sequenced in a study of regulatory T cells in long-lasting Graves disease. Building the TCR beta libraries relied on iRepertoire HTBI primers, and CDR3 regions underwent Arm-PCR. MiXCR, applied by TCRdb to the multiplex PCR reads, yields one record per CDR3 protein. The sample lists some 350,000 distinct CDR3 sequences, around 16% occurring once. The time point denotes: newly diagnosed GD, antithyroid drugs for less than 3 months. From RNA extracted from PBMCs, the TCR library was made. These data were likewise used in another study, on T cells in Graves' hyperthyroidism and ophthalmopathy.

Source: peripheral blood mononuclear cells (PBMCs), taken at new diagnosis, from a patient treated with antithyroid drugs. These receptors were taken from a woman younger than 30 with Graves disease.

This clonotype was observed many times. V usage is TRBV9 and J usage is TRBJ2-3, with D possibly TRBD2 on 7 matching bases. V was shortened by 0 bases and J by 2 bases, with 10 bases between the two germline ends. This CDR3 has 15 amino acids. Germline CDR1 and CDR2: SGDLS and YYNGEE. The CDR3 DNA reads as TGTGCCAGCAGCGTAGCGGGGGGCGACACAGATACGCAGTATTTT. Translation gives CASSVAGGDTDTQYF.

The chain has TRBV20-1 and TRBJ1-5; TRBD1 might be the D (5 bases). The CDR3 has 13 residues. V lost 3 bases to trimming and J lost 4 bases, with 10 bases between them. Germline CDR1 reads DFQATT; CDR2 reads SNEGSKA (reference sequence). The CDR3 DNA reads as TGCAGTGCTAGCCGGGACGGTAATCAGCCCCAGCATTTT. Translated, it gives CSASRDGNQPQHF.

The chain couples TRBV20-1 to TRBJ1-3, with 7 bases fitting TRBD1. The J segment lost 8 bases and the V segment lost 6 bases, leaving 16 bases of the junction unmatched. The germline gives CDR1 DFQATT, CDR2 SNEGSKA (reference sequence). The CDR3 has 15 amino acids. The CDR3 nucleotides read TGCAGTGCCCAGGGGGGGGCGGATTTGGGGGACACCATATATTTT. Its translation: CSAQGGADLGDTIYF.

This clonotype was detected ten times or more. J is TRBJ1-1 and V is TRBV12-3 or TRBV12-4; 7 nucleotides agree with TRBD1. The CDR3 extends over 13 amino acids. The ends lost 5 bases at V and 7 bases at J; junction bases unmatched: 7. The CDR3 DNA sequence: TGTGCCAGCAGTCCCTACAGGGGCAGTGAAGCTTTCTTT. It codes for CASSPYRGSEAFF.